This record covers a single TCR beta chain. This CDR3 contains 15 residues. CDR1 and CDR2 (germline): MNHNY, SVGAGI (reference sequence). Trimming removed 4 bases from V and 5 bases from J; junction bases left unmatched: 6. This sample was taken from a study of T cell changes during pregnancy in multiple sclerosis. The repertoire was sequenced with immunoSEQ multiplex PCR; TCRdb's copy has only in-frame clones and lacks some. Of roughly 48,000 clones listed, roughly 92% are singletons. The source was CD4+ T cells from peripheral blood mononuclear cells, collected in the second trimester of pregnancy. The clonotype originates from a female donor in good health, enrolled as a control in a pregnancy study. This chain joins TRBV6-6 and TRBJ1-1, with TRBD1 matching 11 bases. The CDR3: CASSSGQGVGTEAFF. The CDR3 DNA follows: TGTGCCAGCAGTTCGGGACAGGGGGTTGGGACTGAAGCTTTCTTT.